Described below is a single TCR beta chain sequence and its context. The sample belongs to a study of blood T cell repertoires in COVID-19. Study-wide context: Donors in the United States, Italy and Spain gave samples during acute or convalescent COVID-19. T cells, B-cell-depleted T cells, or PBMCs supplied cDNA or gDNA.

V lost 8 bases and J 0 bases, leaving 14 bases between the germline ends. Germline lookup yields CDR1 MNHEY and CDR2 SVGAGI. The CDR3 loop spans 15 amino acids. Sequenced by immunoSEQ multiplex PCR; TCRdb stores in-frame clones only, minus some. The sample has some 670,000 clones; around 90% are singletons. V and J are TRBV6-5 and TRBJ2-4; weak D call: TRBD2 (6 bases). Material: peripheral blood. The source is a woman aged 18-29 years with acute or convalescent COVID-19. CDR3 nucleotide sequence: TGTGCCAGCCATGATGGGGGGTTAGCCAAAAACATTCAGTACTTC. Protein product: CASHDGGLAKNIQYF.